This entry is about one T cell receptor (beta chain). CDR3 length: 15 amino acids. The V end was cut by 5 bases, the J end by 3 bases, with 17 bases between. Germline CDR1 reads SEHNR; CDR2 reads FQNEAQ (reference sequence). The sample originates from a study of shared clonotypes between healthy human individuals. Profiled with immunoSEQ multiplex PCR; TCRdb holds only in-frame clones, not every one. Of about 480,000 clones listed, 75% to 80% are singletons. The sequence derives from a woman aged 40 to 49 in good health. Some clones in this sample may be carry-over from other donors' samples. The sample taken for sequencing was PBMCs. The V gene is TRBV7-9, the J gene TRBJ2-7; D perhaps matches TRBD2 (5 bases). Written as DNA, the CDR3 is TGTGCCAGCAGCGCCGGCCGGGCGGGTATCTACGAGCAGTACTTC. Its protein product is CASSAGRAGIYEQYF.